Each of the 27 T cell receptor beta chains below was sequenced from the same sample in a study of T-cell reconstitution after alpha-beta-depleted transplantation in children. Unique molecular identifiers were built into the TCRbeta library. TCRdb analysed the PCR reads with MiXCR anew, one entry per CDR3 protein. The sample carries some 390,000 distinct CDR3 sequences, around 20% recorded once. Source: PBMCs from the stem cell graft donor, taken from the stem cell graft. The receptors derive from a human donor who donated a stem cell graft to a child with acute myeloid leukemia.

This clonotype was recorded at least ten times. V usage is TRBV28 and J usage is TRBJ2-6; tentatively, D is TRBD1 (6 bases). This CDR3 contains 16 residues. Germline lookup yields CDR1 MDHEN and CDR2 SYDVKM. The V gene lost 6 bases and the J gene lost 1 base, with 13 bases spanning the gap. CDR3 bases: TGTGCCAGCAGGCTTCCAGGGGTTTCTGGGGCCAACGTCCTGACTTTC. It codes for CASRLPGVSGANVLTF.

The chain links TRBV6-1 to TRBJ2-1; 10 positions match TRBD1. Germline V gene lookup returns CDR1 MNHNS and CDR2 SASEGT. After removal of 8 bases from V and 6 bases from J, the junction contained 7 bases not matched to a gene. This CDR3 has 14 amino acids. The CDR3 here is CASGGTGVANEQFF. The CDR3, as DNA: TGTGCCAGCGGCGGGACAGGGGTGGCCAATGAGCAGTTCTTC.

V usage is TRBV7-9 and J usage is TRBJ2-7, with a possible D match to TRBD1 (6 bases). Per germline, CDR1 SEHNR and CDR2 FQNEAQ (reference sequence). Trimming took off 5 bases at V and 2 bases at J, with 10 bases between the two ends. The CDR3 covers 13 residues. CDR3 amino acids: CASSPGTPYEQYF. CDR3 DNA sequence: TGTGCCAGCAGCCCCGGGACACCCTACGAGCAGTACTTC.

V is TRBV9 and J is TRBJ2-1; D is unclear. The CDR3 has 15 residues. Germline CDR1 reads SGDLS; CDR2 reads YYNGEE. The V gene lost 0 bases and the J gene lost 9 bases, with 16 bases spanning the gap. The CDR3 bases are TGTGCCAGCAGCGTAGATTGGGCTACCCTCGGTGAGCAGTTCTTC. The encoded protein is CASSVDWATLGEQFF.

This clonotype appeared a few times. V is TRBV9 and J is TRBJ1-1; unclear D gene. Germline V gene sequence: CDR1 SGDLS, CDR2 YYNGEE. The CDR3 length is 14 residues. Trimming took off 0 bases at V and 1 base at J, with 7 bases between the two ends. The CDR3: CASSVGHPNTEAFF. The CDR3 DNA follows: TGTGCCAGCAGCGTAGGGCACCCGAACACTGAAGCTTTCTTT.

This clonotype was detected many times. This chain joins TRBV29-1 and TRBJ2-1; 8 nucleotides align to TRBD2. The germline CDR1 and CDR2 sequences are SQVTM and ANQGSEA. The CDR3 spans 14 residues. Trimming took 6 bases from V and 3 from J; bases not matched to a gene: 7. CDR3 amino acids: CSVDLTSDYNEQFF. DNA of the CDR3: TGCAGCGTAGACCTGACTAGCGACTACAATGAGCAGTTCTTC.

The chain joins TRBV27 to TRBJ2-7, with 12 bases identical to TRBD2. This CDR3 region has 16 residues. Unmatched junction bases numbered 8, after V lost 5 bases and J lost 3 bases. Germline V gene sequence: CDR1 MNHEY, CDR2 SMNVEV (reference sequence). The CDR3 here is CASSLRTSGKVYEQYF. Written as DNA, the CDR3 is TGTGCCAGCAGTCTCCGGACTAGCGGGAAAGTCTACGAGCAGTACTTC.

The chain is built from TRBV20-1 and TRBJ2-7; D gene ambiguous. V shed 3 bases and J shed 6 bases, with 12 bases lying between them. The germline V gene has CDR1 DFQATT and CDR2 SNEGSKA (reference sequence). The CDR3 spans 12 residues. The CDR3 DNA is TGCAGTGCTAGTTTGGGTTCGGTCGAGCAGTACTTC. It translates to CSASLGSVEQYF.

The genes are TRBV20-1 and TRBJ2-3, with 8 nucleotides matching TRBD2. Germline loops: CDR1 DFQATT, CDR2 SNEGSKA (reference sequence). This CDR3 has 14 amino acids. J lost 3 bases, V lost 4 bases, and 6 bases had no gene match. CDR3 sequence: CSATLLAETDTQYF. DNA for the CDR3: TGCAGTGCTACCTTACTAGCGGAAACAGATACGCAGTATTTT.

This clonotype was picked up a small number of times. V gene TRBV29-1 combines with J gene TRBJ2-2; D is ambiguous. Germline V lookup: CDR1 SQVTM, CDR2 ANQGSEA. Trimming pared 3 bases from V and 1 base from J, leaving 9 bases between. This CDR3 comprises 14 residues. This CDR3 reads CSVEKDGNTGELFF. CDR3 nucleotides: TGCAGCGTTGAGAAGGACGGGAACACCGGGGAGCTGTTTTTT.

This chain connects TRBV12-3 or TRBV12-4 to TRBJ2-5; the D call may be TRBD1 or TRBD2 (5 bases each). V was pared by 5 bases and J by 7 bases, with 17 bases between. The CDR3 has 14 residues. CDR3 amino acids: CASSPVGPLGTQYF. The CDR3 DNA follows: TGTGCCAGCAGTCCCGTGGGACCGTTGGGGACCCAGTACTTC.

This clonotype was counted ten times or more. CDR3 loop: CASSLDYGAPGLGANVLTF. The CDR3 coding sequence is TGTGCCAGCAGCTTGGACTACGGGGCGCCCGGCCTTGGGGCCAACGTCCTGACTTTC. This chain joins TRBV5-4 and TRBJ2-6; D is tentatively TRBD1 or TRBD2 (5 bases each). V was cut by 0 bases and J by 3 bases, with 19 bases left in between. The CDR3 runs 19 residues. Germline CDR1 SGHNT, CDR2 YYREEE (reference sequence).

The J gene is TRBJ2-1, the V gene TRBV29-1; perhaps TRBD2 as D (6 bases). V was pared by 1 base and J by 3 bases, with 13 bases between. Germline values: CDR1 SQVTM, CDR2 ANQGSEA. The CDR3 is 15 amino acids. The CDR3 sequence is CSVEGAGIHYNEQFF. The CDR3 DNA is TGCAGCGTTGAAGGAGCGGGTATCCACTACAATGAGCAGTTCTTC.

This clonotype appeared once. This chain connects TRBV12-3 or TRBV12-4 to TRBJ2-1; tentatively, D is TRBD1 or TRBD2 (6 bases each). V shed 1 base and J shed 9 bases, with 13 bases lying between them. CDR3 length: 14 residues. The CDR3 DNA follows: TGTGCCAGCAGTTTAGAAGGGGGGCCTATTGAGCAGTTCTTC. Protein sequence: CASSLEGGPIEQFF.

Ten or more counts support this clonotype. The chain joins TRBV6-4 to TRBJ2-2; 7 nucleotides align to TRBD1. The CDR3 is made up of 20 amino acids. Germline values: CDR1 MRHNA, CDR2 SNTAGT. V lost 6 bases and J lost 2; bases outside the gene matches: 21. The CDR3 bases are TGTGCCAGCAGCCGAACGTCCTTGACAGGGTCCCGACTTAACACCGGGGAGCTGTTTTTT. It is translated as CASSRTSLTGSRLNTGELFF.

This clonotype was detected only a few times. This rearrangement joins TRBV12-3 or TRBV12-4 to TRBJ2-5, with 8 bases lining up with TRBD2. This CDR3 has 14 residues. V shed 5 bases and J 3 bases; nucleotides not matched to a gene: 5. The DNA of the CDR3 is TGTGCCAGCAGTCCTAGCGGGCTCGAAGAGACCCAGTACTTC. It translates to CASSPSGLEETQYF.

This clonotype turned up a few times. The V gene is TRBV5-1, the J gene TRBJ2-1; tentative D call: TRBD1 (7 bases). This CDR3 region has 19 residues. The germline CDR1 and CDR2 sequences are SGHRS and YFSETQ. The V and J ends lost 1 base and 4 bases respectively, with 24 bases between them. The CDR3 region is CASSLRRGAGQNLYNEQFF. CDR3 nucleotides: TGCGCCAGCAGCTTGCGCCGGGGCGCGGGACAGAACCTATACAATGAGCAGTTCTTC.

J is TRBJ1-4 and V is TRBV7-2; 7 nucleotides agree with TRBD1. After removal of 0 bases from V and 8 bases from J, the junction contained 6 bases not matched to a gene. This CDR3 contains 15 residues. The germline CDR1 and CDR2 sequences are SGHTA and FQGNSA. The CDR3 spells CASSLAPGGGEKLFF. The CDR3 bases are TGTGCCAGCAGCTTAGCACCAGGGGGAGGGGAAAAACTGTTTTTT.

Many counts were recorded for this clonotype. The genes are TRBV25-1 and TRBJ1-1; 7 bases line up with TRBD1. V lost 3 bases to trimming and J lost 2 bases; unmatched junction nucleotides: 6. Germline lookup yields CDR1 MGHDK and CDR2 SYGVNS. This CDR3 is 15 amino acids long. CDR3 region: CASSDHGDRNTEAFF. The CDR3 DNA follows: TGTGCCAGCAGTGACCACGGGGACAGAAACACTGAAGCTTTCTTT.

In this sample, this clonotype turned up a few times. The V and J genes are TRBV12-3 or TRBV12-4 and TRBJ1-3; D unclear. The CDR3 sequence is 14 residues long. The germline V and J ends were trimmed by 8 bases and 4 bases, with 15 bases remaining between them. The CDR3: CASVGMGRGNTIYF. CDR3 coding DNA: TGTGCCAGCGTAGGGATGGGCCGGGGAAACACCATATATTTT.

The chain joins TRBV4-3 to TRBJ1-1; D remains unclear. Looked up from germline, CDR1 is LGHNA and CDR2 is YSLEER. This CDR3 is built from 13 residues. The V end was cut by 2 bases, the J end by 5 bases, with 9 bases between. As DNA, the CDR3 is TGCGCCAGCAGCCAACTTATAGGGACTGAAGCTTTCTTT. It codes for CASSQLIGTEAFF.

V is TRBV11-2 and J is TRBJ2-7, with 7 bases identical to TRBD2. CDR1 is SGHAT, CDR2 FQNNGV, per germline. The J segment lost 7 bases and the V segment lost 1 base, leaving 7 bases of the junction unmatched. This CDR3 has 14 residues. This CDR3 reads CASSLGGGSLEQYF. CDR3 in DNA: TGTGCCAGCAGCTTAGGGGGCGGGAGCTTGGAGCAGTACTTC.

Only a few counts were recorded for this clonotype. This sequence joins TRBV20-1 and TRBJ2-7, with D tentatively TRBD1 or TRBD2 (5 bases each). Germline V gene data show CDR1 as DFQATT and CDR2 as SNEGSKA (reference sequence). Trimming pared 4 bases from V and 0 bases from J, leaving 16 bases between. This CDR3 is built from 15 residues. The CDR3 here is CSATLVRDRSYEQYF. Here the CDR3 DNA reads TGCAGTGCTACCCTTGTCCGGGACCGCTCCTACGAGCAGTACTTC.

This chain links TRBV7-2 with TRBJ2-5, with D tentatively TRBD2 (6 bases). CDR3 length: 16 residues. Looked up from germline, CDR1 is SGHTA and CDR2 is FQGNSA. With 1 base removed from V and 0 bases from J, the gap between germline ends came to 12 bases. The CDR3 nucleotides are TGTGCCAGCAGCTTAGAGGTAGCGGTGTACCAAGAGACCCAGTACTTC. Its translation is CASSLEVAVYQETQYF.

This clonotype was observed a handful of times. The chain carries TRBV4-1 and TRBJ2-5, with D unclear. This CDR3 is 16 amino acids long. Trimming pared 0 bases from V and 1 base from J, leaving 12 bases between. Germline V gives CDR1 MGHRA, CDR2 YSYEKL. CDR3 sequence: CASSQDMAGLQETQYF. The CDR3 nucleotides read TGCGCCAGCAGCCAAGATATGGCAGGCCTCCAAGAGACCCAGTACTTC.

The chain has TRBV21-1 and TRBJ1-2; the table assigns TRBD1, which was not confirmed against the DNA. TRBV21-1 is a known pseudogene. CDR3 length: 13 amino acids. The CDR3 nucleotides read TGTGCCAGCAGTGACAGGGATGGCTATGGCTACACCTTC. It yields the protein CASSDRDGYGYTF.

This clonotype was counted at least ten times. The CDR3 region is CASRGTGELFF. The CDR3 nucleotides read TGTGCCAGCAGGGGAACCGGGGAGCTGTTTTTT. V usage is TRBV12-3 or TRBV12-4 and J usage is TRBJ2-2; D remains ambiguous. Trimming cost V 6 bases and J 5 bases, with 4 bases left between them. The CDR3 is 11 residues long.